What follows are 3 T cell receptor beta chains derived from one specimen sequenced in a study of T cells in women clearing cervical HPV infection. Only in-frame clones appear in the TCRdb table, and some are missing; sequencing was by immunoSEQ multiplex PCR. The table lists 20,000 to 30,000 clones. The sequenced sample consisted of blood buffy coat. The receptor set was obtained from a woman aged 18 to 69 with a cervical HPV16 infection that either progressed to CIN3+ or cleared (not recorded which).

Remarks on this clone: The DNA ends 3 residues before the CDR3 does, and the rest of the CDR3 is filled in from the germline J gene. The rearrangement uses TRBV18 and TRBJ2-7; TRBD1 matches at 7 bases. This CDR3 has 15 amino acids. Trimming cost V 2 bases and J 2 bases; bases outside gene matches: 6. Germline lookup yields CDR1 KGHSH and CDR2 LQKENI. The CDR3 reads CASSPTGTVTYEQYF. The covered CDR3 bases are TGTGCCAGCTCACCAACCGGGACAGTAACCTACGAG.

Turning to this clone: The read is 3 residues too short to cover the CDR3 end, so that end is filled in from the germline J gene. The chain has TRBV20-1 and TRBJ2-6; 10 nucleotides agree with TRBD1. The V segment lost 5 bases and the J segment 0 bases; nucleotides outside the gene matches: 4. Germline assignment: CDR1 DFQATT and CDR2 SNEGSKA (reference sequence). This CDR3 is 16 amino acids long. The CDR3 bases that were read are TGCAGTGCTGCGGGACAGGGGCTCTCTGGGGCCAACGTC. This codes for CSAAGQGLSGANV. The entire CDR3 reads CSAAGQGLSGANVLTF.

As to this clone: Germline is not matched at one junction end, which may reflect a read error. The read ends 3 residues shy of where the CDR3 ends; the end is completed using the germline J gene. This chain joins TRBV7-9 and TRBJ2-7, with D possibly TRBD2 on 6 matching bases. This CDR3 is built from 14 residues. CDR1 and CDR2 from the germline V gene are SEHNR and FQNEAQ (reference sequence). CDR3 in amino acids: CSSSPWTGGHEQYF. The sequenced CDR3 bases are TGTTCCAGCAGCCCGTGGACTGGAGGGCACGAG.